The 32 T cell receptor beta chains below come from one sample, sequenced in a study of CD8 T cells in Susac syndrome (dated by TCRdb to about 2019). Library generation was performed with the immunoSEQ multiplex PCR assay. RNA was extracted using the RNeasy kit, and 0.5 to 1 microgram was reverse transcribed with random hexamers. TCRdb redid the processing of the public reads, applying fastp at Q25 and MiXCR, and retained in-frame beta chains. CDR3 protein sequences are deduplicated, and each keeps its most common genes and DNA. The sample yields some 150,000 distinct CDR3 sequences; approximately 94% were counted once. Over 0.065% of the sample is held by the ten biggest clonotypes. Sample: CD4+ T cells from PBMCs. The origin of the receptors is a human donor with Susac syndrome.

This sequence joins TRBV12-3 or TRBV12-4 and TRBJ1-6, with D unclear. Trimming left V 8 bases short and J 8 bases short, with 10 bases between. CDR3 length equals 12 residues. CDR3 DNA: TGTGCCAGCGGAGAAGGGTATTCACCCCTCCACTTT. Translated: CASGEGYSPLHF.

The rearrangement uses TRBV28 and TRBJ2-7, with 8 bases that match TRBD2. The trim removed 2 bases at V and 2 bases at J, leaving 5 bases unmatched. There are 15 residues in the CDR3. Germline CDR1 reads MDHEN; CDR2 reads SYDVKM. CDR3 protein: CASSLRGGSTYEQYF. DNA of the CDR3: TGTGCCAGCAGTTTACGGGGGGGCTCCACCTACGAGCAGTACTTC.

The J gene is TRBJ2-3, the V gene TRBV2; 13 nucleotides align to TRBD2. This CDR3 spans 16 amino acids. Germline V gene sequence: CDR1 SNHLY, CDR2 FYNNEI. The ends lost 7 bases at V and 4 bases at J; junction bases unmatched: 8. The CDR3 here is CASTATSGGAADTQYF. The CDR3 DNA reads TGTGCCAGCACCGCCACTAGCGGGGGGGCCGCAGATACGCAGTATTTT.

The genes are TRBV21-1 and TRBJ1-2; the table's D call TRBD1 went unverified against the DNA. TRBV21-1 is a pseudogene locus. This CDR3 comprises 15 residues. CDR3 residues: CASIPDRRLRYGYTF. CDR3 nucleotide sequence: TGTGCCAGCATCCCGGACAGACGACTACGCTATGGCTACACCTTC.

The J gene is TRBJ2-7, the V gene TRBV5-1; 11 bases are shared with TRBD2. The V gene end was trimmed by 4 bases and the J gene end by 0 bases; junction bases not matched to a gene: 3. Looked up from germline, CDR1 is SGHRS and CDR2 is YFSETQ. The CDR3 runs 15 residues. CDR3 loop: CASSPGLADSYEQYF. CDR3 bases: TGCGCCAGCAGCCCGGGACTAGCGGACTCCTACGAGCAGTACTTC.

The chain employs TRBV7-2 and TRBJ1-2; D is unresolved. Trimming pared 7 bases from V and 5 bases from J, leaving 11 bases between. The CDR3 sequence is 12 residues long. In germline, CDR1 is SGHTA, CDR2 FQGNSA. The DNA for the CDR3 is TGTGCCAGCACCTATCCTGGGTATGGCTACACCTTC. Translation gives CASTYPGYGYTF.

The chain recombines TRBV28 with TRBJ1-2, with D uncertain. Germline V CDR1 and CDR2: MDHEN, SYDVKM. The germline V and J ends were trimmed by 5 bases and 8 bases, with 12 bases remaining between them. The CDR3 has 12 amino acids. The CDR3 region has the DNA TGTGCCAGCAGTACAGAGGCATGGGGCTACACCTTC. It specifies CASSTEAWGYTF.

This sequence joins TRBV20-1 and TRBJ1-2, with 8 positions matching TRBD1. The ends lost 4 bases at V and 7 bases at J; junction bases unmatched: 5. The CDR3 is 12 residues long. Germline assignment: CDR1 DFQATT and CDR2 SNEGSKA (reference sequence). The CDR3 region is CSATGGTGGYTF. CDR3 DNA sequence: TGCAGTGCTACAGGGGGCACAGGTGGCTACACCTTC.

V gene TRBV15 combines with J gene TRBJ1-5, with D maybe TRBD1 (6 bases). V shed 5 bases and J shed 2 bases, with 16 bases lying between them. CDR1 is LNHNV, CDR2 YYDKDF, per germline (reference sequence). This CDR3 is built from 16 residues. In DNA, the CDR3 is TGTGCCACCAGCCGGGACACCCGTTCTGGCAATCAGCCCCAGCATTTT. Translation: CATSRDTRSGNQPQHF.

This chain connects TRBV12-3 or TRBV12-4 to TRBJ1-2, with a tentative D call TRBD1 (5 bases). Trimming took off 8 bases at V and 4 bases at J, with 26 bases between the two ends. The CDR3 is 17 amino acids. The CDR3, as DNA: TGTGCCAGCTCCTTTGGGGCGGCGCACTCGGTCGGCTATGGCTACACCTTC. Translated: CASSFGAAHSVGYGYTF.

The chain recombines TRBV27 with TRBJ2-5; D gene uncertain. Trimming cost V 6 bases and J 5 bases, with 13 bases left between them. From germline, CDR1 is MNHEY and CDR2 SMNVEV (reference sequence). The CDR3 spans 13 residues. The CDR3 DNA sequence: TGTGCCAGCAGGTACAGTGCCGGGGAGACCCAGTACTTC. Protein: CASRYSAGETQYF.

V is TRBV20-1 and J is TRBJ2-2, with D tentatively TRBD1 or TRBD2 (5 bases each). Germline values: CDR1 DFQATT, CDR2 SNEGSKA (reference sequence). V was shortened by 7 bases and J by 2 bases, with 14 bases between the two germline ends. This CDR3 spans 14 amino acids. This CDR3 is CSVKMRGNTGELFF. The CDR3 DNA sequence: TGCAGTGTTAAGATGAGGGGAAACACCGGGGAGCTGTTTTTT.

This chain's CDR3 is CASSKAGLAGTDTQYF. The CDR3 DNA follows: TGTGCCAGCAGCAAAGCGGGACTAGCGGGCACAGATACGCAGTATTTT. V is TRBV21-1 and J is TRBJ2-3; the D segment call TRBD2 is taken from the table without a DNA check. TRBV21-1 is listed as a pseudogene. The CDR3 runs 16 residues.

V is TRBV20-1 and J is TRBJ2-1; 11 nucleotides align to TRBD2. The germline CDR1 and CDR2 sequences are DFQATT and SNEGSKA (reference sequence). The CDR3 spans 14 residues. The V segment lost 2 bases and the J segment 6 bases; nucleotides outside the gene matches: 3. CDR3: CSARPGTSGNEQFF. The CDR3 DNA sequence: TGCAGTGCTAGACCCGGGACTAGCGGCAATGAGCAGTTCTTC.

The genes are TRBV20-1 and TRBJ2-2; 7 positions match TRBD1. The CDR3 spans 15 residues. Germline trimming cut 4 bases from V and 3 bases from J; bases unmatched to any gene: 8. Germline CDR1 reads DFQATT; CDR2 reads SNEGSKA (reference sequence). The CDR3 loop is CSATPRDRYTGELFF. Here the CDR3 DNA reads TGCAGTGCTACCCCCCGGGACAGATACACCGGGGAGCTGTTTTTT.

This chain's CDR3 is CASSSQTAADTQYF. The CDR3 DNA reads as TGTGCCAGCAGCTCCCAGACAGCGGCAGATACGCAGTATTTT. The chain employs TRBV5-4 and TRBJ2-3; D tentatively reads TRBD1 or TRBD2 (5 bases each). The CDR3 is 14 residues long. Germline CDR1 reads SGHNT; CDR2 reads YYREEE (reference sequence). Trimming removed 3 bases from V and 4 bases from J, with 12 bases in between.

The chain carries TRBV20-1 and TRBJ2-1; 7 nucleotides match TRBD2. This CDR3 region has 15 residues. Looked up from germline, CDR1 is DFQATT and CDR2 is SNEGSKA (reference sequence). J lost 7 bases, V lost 0 bases, and 9 bases had no gene match. This CDR3 is CSARDPAGARNEQFF. CDR3 nucleotides: TGCAGTGCTAGAGATCCGGCGGGAGCTCGTAATGAGCAGTTCTTC.

The CDR3 sequence is CASSLGTPRGEQYF. The CDR3 DNA follows: TGTGCCAGCAGTTTGGGCACTCCAAGGGGCGAGCAGTACTTC. The chain links TRBV12-3 or TRBV12-4 to TRBJ2-7; D may be TRBD1 (5 bases). Trimming left V 3 bases short and J 6 bases short, with 15 bases between. This CDR3 spans 14 amino acids.

The chain carries TRBV4-1 and TRBJ2-1, with no clear D. V lost 0 bases and J 8 bases, leaving 8 bases between the germline ends. CDR1 MGHRA and CDR2 YSYEKL come from the germline V gene. The CDR3 sequence is 13 residues long. The CDR3 loop reads CASSQDLNHEQFF. The CDR3 DNA sequence: TGCGCCAGCAGCCAAGATCTGAACCATGAGCAGTTCTTC.

The sample holds one count of this clonotype. The rearrangement links TRBV25-1 to TRBJ2-1; the D is unclear. V was pared by 4 bases and J by 10 bases, with 20 bases between. The CDR3 runs 15 residues. The germline V gene has CDR1 MGHDK and CDR2 SYGVNS. CDR3 protein: CASSARPGAQQEQFF. CDR3 sequence (DNA): TGTGCCAGCAGTGCCCGGCCGGGTGCCCAACAAGAGCAGTTCTTC.

The rearrangement joins TRBV5-8 to TRBJ1-5; D gene unclear. V dropped 2 bases and J dropped 2 bases, with 14 bases sitting between them. In germline, CDR1 is SGHTS, CDR2 YDEGEE. The CDR3 spans 16 residues. Here the CDR3 DNA reads TGTGCCAGCAGCTTCGAAGGGAGAGGTGGCAATCAGCCCCAGCATTTT. This sequence encodes CASSFEGRGGNQPQHF. The full variable domain, its missing parts supplied by reference TRBV5-8 and TRBJ1-5, is EAGVTQSPTHLIKTRGQQATLRCSPISGHTSVYWYQQALGLGLQFLLWYDEGEERNRGNFPPRFSGRQFPNYSSELNVNALELEDSALYLCASSFEGRGGNQPQHFGDGTRLSIL.

V is TRBV29-1 and J is TRBJ2-1, with unresolved D. V was clipped by 4 bases and J by 5 bases, with 6 bases between them. Germline loops: CDR1 SQVTM, CDR2 ANQGSEA. The CDR3 is 11 amino acids. CDR3 sequence: CSVVPDNEQFF. For the CDR3, the DNA is TGCAGCGTTGTCCCTGACAATGAGCAGTTCTTC.

The V gene is TRBV11-2, the J gene TRBJ1-4, with D uncertain. Trimming took 5 bases from V and 10 from J, leaving 11 bases between them. The germline V gene has CDR1 SGHAT and CDR2 FQNNGV. This CDR3 spans 12 amino acids. CDR3 in DNA: TGTGCCAGCAGCACCCGTGGCGGAAAACTGTTTTTT. As protein: CASSTRGGKLFF.

The chain carries TRBV3-1 and TRBJ2-7; a possible D gene is TRBD1 (6 bases). Per germline, CDR1 LGHDT and CDR2 YNNKEL (reference sequence). The ends were cut back, 2 bases at V and 2 bases at J, with 10 bases in the middle. This CDR3 contains 14 residues. CDR3 region: CASSQQGSTYEQYF. The CDR3 region has the DNA TGTGCCAGCAGCCAACAGGGGTCTACCTACGAGCAGTACTTC.

This clonotype showed up just a few times. The V gene is TRBV5-6, the J gene TRBJ2-7; no reliable D call. Per germline, CDR1 SGHDT and CDR2 YYEEEE. V was clipped by 0 bases and J by 2 bases, with 9 bases between them. CDR3 length: 14 amino acids. CDR3 DNA: TGTGCCAGCAGCTTGGTGGCAGTTACCTACGAGCAGTACTTC. Amino acids: CASSLVAVTYEQYF. The whole variable domain, filled in from reference TRBV5-6 and TRBJ2-7, reads DAGVTQSPTHLIKTRGQQVTLRCSPKSGHDTVSWYQQALGQGPQFIFQYYEEEERQRGNFPDRFSGHQFPNYSSELNVNALLLGDSALYLCASSLVAVTYEQYFGPGTRLTVT.

This rearrangement joins TRBV4-1 to TRBJ2-1, with D maybe TRBD2 (6 bases). This CDR3 is built from 15 residues. Germline values: CDR1 MGHRA, CDR2 YSYEKL. Trimming left V 0 bases short and J 8 bases short, with 14 bases between. For the CDR3, the DNA is TGCGCCAGCAGCCAAGAGGGAGGTGGTGGCTATGAGCAGTTCTTC. Encoded protein: CASSQEGGGGYEQFF.

This rearrangement joins TRBV9 to TRBJ2-7; D is tentatively TRBD1 or TRBD2 (6 bases each). Germline V gene sequence: CDR1 SGDLS, CDR2 YYNGEE. The CDR3 contains 15 residues. The ends were cut back, 3 bases at V and 0 bases at J, with 13 bases in the middle. For the CDR3, the DNA is TGTGCCAGCAGCGAGGGAGGCAGGGGCTCCTACGAGCAGTACTTC. Amino acids: CASSEGGRGSYEQYF.

This clonotype was found once. V gene TRBV12-3 or TRBV12-4 combines with J gene TRBJ1-2, with TRBD1 matching over 8 bases. Trimming at V came to 2 bases and at J to 4 bases, leaving 6 bases not matched to a gene. CDR3 length: 15 residues. CDR3: CASSLSRGLSYGYTF. CDR3 DNA: TGTGCCAGCAGTTTAAGCAGGGGGCTGAGCTATGGCTACACCTTC.

V is TRBV9 and J is TRBJ2-2, with D tentatively TRBD1 (5 bases). The CDR3 has 14 residues. Germline lookup yields CDR1 SGDLS and CDR2 YYNGEE. Trimming shortened V by 1 base and J by 5 bases, and 9 bases separated the two germline ends. The CDR3 coding sequence is TGTGCCAGCAGCGTACAAGGGGTGACCGGGGAGCTGTTTTTT. Protein: CASSVQGVTGELFF.

The V gene is TRBV15, the J gene TRBJ2-2, with D unresolved. Between the trimmed V and J ends, which lost 4 bases and 6 bases, there was a span of 15 bases. Per germline, CDR1 LNHNV and CDR2 YYDKDF (reference sequence). This CDR3 is 15 amino acids long. The CDR3 DNA reads TGTGCCACCAGCAACCCAAGGTCTAGTGCCGGGGAGCTGTTTTTT. Its translation is CATSNPRSSAGELFF.

V is TRBV9 and J is TRBJ2-5; no firm D call. The CDR3 runs 15 residues. CDR1 and CDR2 from the germline V gene are SGDLS and YYNGEE. Trimming removed 0 bases at V and 2 bases at J, with 11 bases between. The CDR3, as DNA: TGTGCCAGCAGCGTAGGAGAAGGTATTCAAGAGACCCAGTACTTC. Protein: CASSVGEGIQETQYF.

This clonotype has just one count. The chain employs TRBV27 and TRBJ1-1, with TRBD1 matching over 9 bases. J was trimmed by 0 bases and V by 6 bases; bases with no gene match: 8. Germline V gene sequence: CDR1 MNHEY, CDR2 SMNVEV (reference sequence). The CDR3 has 16 amino acids. CDR3 sequence: CASRFGTGKLNTEAFF. CDR3 nucleotide sequence: TGTGCCAGCAGGTTCGGGACAGGGAAGTTGAACACTGAAGCTTTCTTT.